This T cell receptor (beta chain) was obtained from a study of preoperative IRX-2 immunotherapy in early breast cancer. Method: immunoSEQ multiplex PCR; TCRdb's copy keeps in-frame clones and lacks some. Among about 1,600 clones, approximately 70% were seen once, and the ten largest hold roughly 9.7%. Described treatment: preoperative locoregional IRX-2 cytokine immunotherapy. Patients received preoperative, locoregional IRX-2 cytokine immunotherapy in a phase Ib study. This sample comprised tumor tissue, obtained after IRX-2 immunotherapy. This receptor was obtained from a human donor with breast cancer.

CDR3 amino acids: CASSESRGGAGEQYF. CDR3 DNA: TGCGCCAGCAGTGAGTCCCGCGGGGGGGCCGGCGAGCAGTACTTC. The rearrangement links TRBV10-1 to TRBJ2-7, with 9 bases identical to TRBD2. J lost 6 bases, V lost 0 bases, and 6 bases had no gene match. The CDR3 runs to 15 residues. Germline CDR1 reads WNHNN; CDR2 reads SYGVQD (reference sequence).